This TCR beta chain was found in a study of blood T cell repertoires in COVID-19. Turning to the study itself: The study drew acute and convalescent COVID-19 samples from the United States, Italy and Spain. Nucleic acid was either cDNA or gDNA, and it came from T cells, B-cell-depleted T cells, or PBMCs.

Trimming left V 0 bases short and J 1 base short, with 7 bases between. CDR1 and CDR2 from the germline V gene are SGHRS and YFSETQ. CDR3 size: 14 residues. This clone was picked up a small number of times. Original processing methods: Amplification of reference gene primers provided the estimated nucleated cell counts. Sequencing used immunoSEQ multiplex PCR; TCRdb keeps in-frame clones, though not all of them. V, J and clone size were drawn from that table, and D and trimming were deduced from the DNA. The table records some 70,000 clones, roughly nine tenths of them present only once. The chain combines TRBV5-1 with TRBJ1-1; D is unclear. The sequence was collected from a human donor in a cohort sampled during active COVID-19. The material sequenced was peripheral blood. The CDR3 loop is CASSLDAGNTEAFF. As DNA, the CDR3 is TGCGCCAGCAGCTTGGATGCGGGGAACACTGAAGCTTTCTTT.